This TCR beta chain was sequenced in a study of cytotoxic CD8 clonotypes in ibrutinib-treated CLL. Study summary: Response samples were obtained once patients had received a median roughly 11 months of treatment, range 6 to 36.

Sequencing sought depths of 1 in 200,000 to 1 in 1 million T cells. Sequenced by immunoSEQ multiplex PCR; TCRdb stores in-frame clones only, minus some. The sample yields about 76,000 clones, 83% seen once. Germline V gene data show CDR1 as SNHLY and CDR2 as FYNNEI. This CDR3 contains 14 residues. The V and J ends lost 8 bases and 1 base respectively, with 13 bases between them. The gene calls are TRBV2 and TRBJ2-3, with unresolved D. This TCR derives from a human donor with chronic lymphocytic leukemia. The input for sequencing was PBMCs, taken after 24 months of ibrutinib treatment. CDR3 nucleotides: TGTGCCAGCCTGGCCTACCCCGGCACAGATACGCAGTATTTT. Translation gives CASLAYPGTDTQYF.